Below, one T cell receptor (beta chain) is given with its context. Its antigen is unidentified. Combining iRepertoire HTBI primers with Arm-PCR of CDR3 regions, the authors built TCR beta libraries. Each CDR3 protein gets one entry after TCRdb re-called the multiplex PCR reads with MiXCR. The data hold under 700,000 distinct CDR3 sequences, with roughly a sixth observed a single time. The time point here: newly diagnosed GD, antithyroid drugs for less than 3 months. From RNA extracted from PBMCs, the TCR library was made. The sample is drawn from a study of regulatory T cells in long-lasting Graves disease. Study-wide points: Whereas approximately 950 public clonotypes were shared by new patients, persistent patients shared more, at some 2,500. Segments TRBV28, TRBJ1-2 and TRBJ2-5 showed preferential usage in persistent disease. Investigators studied peripheral blood only, not thyroid tissue.

Trimming took 4 bases from V and 4 from J; bases not matched to a gene: 5. The CDR3 loop spans 17 amino acids. In germline, CDR1 is SGHRS, CDR2 YFSETQ. The data were also submitted as part of a second study, on T cells in Graves' hyperthyroidism and ophthalmopathy. According to that study: Blood also held most thyroid clonotypes expanded beyond 0.001.

This receptor was obtained from a woman aged 35-65 years with Graves disease. The source material was peripheral blood mononuclear cells (PBMCs), sampled at new diagnosis, from a patient treated with antithyroid drugs. The chain joins TRBV5-1 to TRBJ2-1; 16 bases match TRBD2. DNA of the CDR3: TGCGCCAGCAGCCCCGGGACTAGCGGGGGGGCTTACAATGAGCAGTTCTTC. Its protein product is CASSPGTSGGAYNEQFF.